This TCR beta chain appears in the sequencing data of a study of T-cell reconstitution after alpha-beta-depleted transplantation in children. Study results and limitations: T cells produced anew were the main source of T-cell counts and diversity one year after transplant. Expanded graft clones, several hundred of them, were reportedly the source of alpha-beta T cells about two months after transplant. Certain patients had high TCRbeta diversity at day 60, and it came from recipient T cells and thymic progenitors that survived.

This clonotype was seen ten or more times. The antigen is undetermined. Germline loops: CDR1 MNHEY, CDR2 SVGAGI. V was trimmed by 6 bases and J by 2 bases, leaving 14 bases between them. This CDR3 has 15 residues. Molecular barcoding with unique molecular identifiers was used for the TCRbeta library. TCRdb fed the PCR reads into MiXCR, producing one record per CDR3 protein. The data show 300,000 to 400,000 distinct CDR3 sequences, 23% seen once. The clonotype originates from a male patient aged 5 to 17 who had a stem cell transplant for acute lymphoblastic leukemia, so the T cells may come from the graft donor. The chain carries TRBV6-5 and TRBJ1-3; the D gene is possibly TRBD1 (5 bases). The sample consisted of PBMCs, mostly from graft donor cells, taken 180 days after TCRalphabeta/CD19-depleted stem cell transplant. The CDR3 spells CASSPDGATGNTIYF. The CDR3 coding sequence is TGTGCCAGCAGCCCCGACGGGGCGACTGGAAACACCATATATTTT.